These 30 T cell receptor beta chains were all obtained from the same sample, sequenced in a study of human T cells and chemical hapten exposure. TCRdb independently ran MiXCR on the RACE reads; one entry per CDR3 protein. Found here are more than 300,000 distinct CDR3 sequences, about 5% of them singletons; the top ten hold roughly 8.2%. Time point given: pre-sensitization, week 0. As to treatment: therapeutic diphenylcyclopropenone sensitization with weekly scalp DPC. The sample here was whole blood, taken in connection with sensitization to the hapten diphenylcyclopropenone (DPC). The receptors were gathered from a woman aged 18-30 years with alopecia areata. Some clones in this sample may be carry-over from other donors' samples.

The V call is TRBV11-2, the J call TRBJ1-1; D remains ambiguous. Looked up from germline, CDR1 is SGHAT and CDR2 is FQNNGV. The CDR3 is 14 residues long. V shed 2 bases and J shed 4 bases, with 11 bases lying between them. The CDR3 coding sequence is TGTGCCAGCAGCTTAAGCTTTGTGGCCACTGAAGCTTTCTTT. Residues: CASSLSFVATEAFF.

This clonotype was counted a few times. CDR3 nucleotide sequence: TGTGCCAGCAGCTATACAGGGTCCTACTCCTACGAGCAGTACTTC. This encodes CASSYTGSYSYEQYF. This rearrangement joins TRBV5-6 to TRBJ2-7; a weak D match, TRBD1 (6 bases). Trimming pared 3 bases from V and 0 bases from J, leaving 13 bases between. The CDR3 contains 15 residues. Germline V gene data show CDR1 as SGHDT and CDR2 as YYEEEE.

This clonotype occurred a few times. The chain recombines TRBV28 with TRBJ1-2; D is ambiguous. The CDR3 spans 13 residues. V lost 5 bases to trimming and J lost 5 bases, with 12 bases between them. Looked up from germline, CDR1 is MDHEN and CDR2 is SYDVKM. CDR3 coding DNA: TGTGCCAGCAGTCCACCCCCCCCTTATGGCTACACCTTC. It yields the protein CASSPPPPYGYTF.

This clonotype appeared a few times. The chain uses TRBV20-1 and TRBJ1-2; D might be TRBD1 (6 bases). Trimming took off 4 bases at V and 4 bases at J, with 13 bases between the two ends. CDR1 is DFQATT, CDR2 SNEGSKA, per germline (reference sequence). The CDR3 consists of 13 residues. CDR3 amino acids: CSAKTWTAYGYTF. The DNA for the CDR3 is TGCAGTGCTAAAACGTGGACAGCCTATGGCTACACCTTC.

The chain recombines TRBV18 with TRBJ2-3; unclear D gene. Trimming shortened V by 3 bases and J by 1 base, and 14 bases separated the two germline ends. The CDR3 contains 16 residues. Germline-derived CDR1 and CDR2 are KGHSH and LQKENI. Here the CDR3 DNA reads TGTGCCAGCTCACCCCAGGACCTAAAGGGCACAGATACGCAGTATTTT. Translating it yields CASSPQDLKGTDTQYF. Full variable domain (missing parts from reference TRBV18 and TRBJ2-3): NAGVMQNPRHLVRRRGQEARLRCSPMKGHSHVYWYRQLPEEGLKFMVYLQKENIIDESGMPKERFSAEFPKEGPSILRIQQVVRGDSAAYFCASSPQDLKGTDTQYFGPGTRLTVL.

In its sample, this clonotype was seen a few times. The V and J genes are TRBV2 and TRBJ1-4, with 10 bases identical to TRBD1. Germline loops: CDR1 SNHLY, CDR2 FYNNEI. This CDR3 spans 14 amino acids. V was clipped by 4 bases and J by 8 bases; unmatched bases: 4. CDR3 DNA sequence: TGTGCCAGCAGTGGGGACAGGGGTTACGAAAAACTGTTTTTT. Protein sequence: CASSGDRGYEKLFF.

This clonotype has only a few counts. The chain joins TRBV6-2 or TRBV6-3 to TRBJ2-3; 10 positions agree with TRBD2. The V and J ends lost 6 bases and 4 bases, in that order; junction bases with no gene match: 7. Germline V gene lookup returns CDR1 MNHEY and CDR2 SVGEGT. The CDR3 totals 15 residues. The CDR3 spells CASSDGLAAADTQYF. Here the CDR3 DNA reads TGTGCCAGCAGCGACGGACTAGCGGCAGCAGATACGCAGTATTTT.

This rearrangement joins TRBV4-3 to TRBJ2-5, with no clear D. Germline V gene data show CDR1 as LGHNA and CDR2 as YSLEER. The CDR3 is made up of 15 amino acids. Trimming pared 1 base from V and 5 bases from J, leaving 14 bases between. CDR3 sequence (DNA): TGCGCCAGCAGCCAAGGACCCAGACTGGTGGAGACCCAGTACTTC. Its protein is CASSQGPRLVETQYF.

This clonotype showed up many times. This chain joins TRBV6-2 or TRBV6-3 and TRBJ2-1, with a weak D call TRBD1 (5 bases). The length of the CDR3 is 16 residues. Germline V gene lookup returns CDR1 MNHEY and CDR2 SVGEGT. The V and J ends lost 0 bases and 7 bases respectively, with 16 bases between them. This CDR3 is CASSYSSLGRANEQFF. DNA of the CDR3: TGTGCCAGCAGTTACTCGTCCTTGGGCAGGGCGAATGAGCAGTTCTTC.

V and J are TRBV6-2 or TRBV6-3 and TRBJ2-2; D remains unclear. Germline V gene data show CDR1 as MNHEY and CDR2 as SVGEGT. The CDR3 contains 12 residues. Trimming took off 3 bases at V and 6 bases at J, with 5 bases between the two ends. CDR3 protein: CASSYFPGELFF. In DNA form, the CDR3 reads TGTGCCAGCAGTTATTTTCCCGGGGAGCTGTTTTTT.

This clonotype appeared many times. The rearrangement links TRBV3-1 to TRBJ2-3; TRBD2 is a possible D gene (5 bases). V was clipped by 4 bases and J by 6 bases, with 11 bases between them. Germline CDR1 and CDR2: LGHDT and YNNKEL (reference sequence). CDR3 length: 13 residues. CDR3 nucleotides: TGTGCCAGCAGCCCGAAACTAGGGGATACGCAGTATTTT. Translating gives CASSPKLGDTQYF.

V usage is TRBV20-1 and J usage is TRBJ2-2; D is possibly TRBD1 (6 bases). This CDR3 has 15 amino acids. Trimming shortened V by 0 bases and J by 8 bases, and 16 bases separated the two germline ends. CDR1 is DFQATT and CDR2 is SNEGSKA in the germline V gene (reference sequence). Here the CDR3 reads CSAREAARGWGELFF. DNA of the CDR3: TGCAGTGCTAGAGAGGCGGCCAGGGGATGGGGGGAGCTGTTTTTT.

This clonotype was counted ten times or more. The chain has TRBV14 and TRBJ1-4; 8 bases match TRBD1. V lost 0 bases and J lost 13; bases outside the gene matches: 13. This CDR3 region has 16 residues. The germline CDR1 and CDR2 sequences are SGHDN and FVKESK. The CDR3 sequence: CASSQEIVSGGAGLFF. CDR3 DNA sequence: TGTGCCAGCAGCCAAGAAATAGTGTCAGGGGGCGCGGGACTGTTTTTT.

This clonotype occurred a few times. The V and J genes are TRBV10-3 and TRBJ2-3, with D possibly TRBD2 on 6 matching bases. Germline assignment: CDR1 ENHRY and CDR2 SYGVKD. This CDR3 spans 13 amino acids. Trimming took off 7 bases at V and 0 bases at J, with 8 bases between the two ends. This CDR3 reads CAINAGSTDTQYF. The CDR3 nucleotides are TGTGCCATCAATGCGGGGAGCACAGATACGCAGTATTTT.

This CDR3 is CASSQVGWGVAPNSGNTIYF. The CDR3 DNA follows: TGTGCCAGCAGCCAAGTTGGGTGGGGAGTAGCCCCGAACTCTGGAAACACCATATATTTT. The rearrangement links TRBV4-2 to TRBJ1-3; D uncertain. The germline CDR1 and CDR2 sequences are LGHNA and YNFKEQ. The CDR3 runs 20 residues. Deletions cut 1 base from V and 0 bases from J, with 22 bases between.

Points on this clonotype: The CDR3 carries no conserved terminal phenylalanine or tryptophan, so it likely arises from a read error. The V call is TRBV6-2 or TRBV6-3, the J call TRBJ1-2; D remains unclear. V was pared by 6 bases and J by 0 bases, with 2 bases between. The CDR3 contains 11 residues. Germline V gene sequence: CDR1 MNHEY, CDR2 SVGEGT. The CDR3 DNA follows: TGTGCCAGCAGCCCTAACTATGGCTACACCCTC. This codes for CASSPNYGYTL.

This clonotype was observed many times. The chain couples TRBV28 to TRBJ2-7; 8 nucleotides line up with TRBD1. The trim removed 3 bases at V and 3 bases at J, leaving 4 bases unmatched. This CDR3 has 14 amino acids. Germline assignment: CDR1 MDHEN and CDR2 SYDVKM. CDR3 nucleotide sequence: TGTGCCAGCAGTTTGGGGGGACAGGACTACGAGCAGTACTTC. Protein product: CASSLGGQDYEQYF.

The CDR3 nucleotides are TGCGCCAGCAGCTTGGACATTACGGGGAACCCTCAAGAGACCCAGTACTTC. It specifies CASSLDITGNPQETQYF. The chain recombines TRBV5-1 with TRBJ2-5; tentatively, D is TRBD2 (5 bases). Deletions cut 0 bases from V and 2 bases from J, with 17 bases between. This CDR3 comprises 17 residues. Germline V lookup: CDR1 SGHRS, CDR2 YFSETQ. The entire variable domain, with the rest obtained from reference TRBV5-1 and TRBJ2-5, is as follows: KAGVTQTPRYLIKTRGQQVTLSCSPISGHRSVSWYQQTPGQGLQFLFEYFSETQRNKGNFPGRFSGRQFSNSRSEMNVSTLELGDSALYLCASSLDITGNPQETQYFGPGTRLLVL.

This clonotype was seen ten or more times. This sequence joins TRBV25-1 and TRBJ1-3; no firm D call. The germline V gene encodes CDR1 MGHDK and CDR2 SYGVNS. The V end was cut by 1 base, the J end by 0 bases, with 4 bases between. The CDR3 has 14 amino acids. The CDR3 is CASSEFGSGNTIYF. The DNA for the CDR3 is TGTGCCAGCAGTGAATTTGGCTCTGGAAACACCATATATTTT.

CDR3 in amino acids: CASSYEGLDQPQHF. In DNA form, the CDR3 reads TGTGCCAGCAGTTACGAAGGGTTGGATCAGCCCCAGCATTTT. The rearrangement uses TRBV6-6 and TRBJ1-5; D is unresolved. The germline CDR1 and CDR2 sequences are MNHNY and SVGAGI (reference sequence). The germline V and J ends were trimmed by 2 bases and 5 bases, with 10 bases remaining between them. CDR3 size: 14 residues.

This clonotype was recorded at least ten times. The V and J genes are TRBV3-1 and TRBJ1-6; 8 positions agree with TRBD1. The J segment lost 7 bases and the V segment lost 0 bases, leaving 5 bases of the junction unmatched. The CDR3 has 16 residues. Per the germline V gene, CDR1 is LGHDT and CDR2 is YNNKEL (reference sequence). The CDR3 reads CASSQDPGGENSPLHF. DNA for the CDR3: TGTGCCAGCAGCCAAGATCCAGGGGGCGAGAATTCACCCCTCCACTTT.

Written as DNA, the CDR3 is TGTGCCAGCAGCCCCCGGACAGGCCGAGATCAGCCCCAGCATTTT. This sequence encodes CASSPRTGRDQPQHF. This chain uses TRBV7-2 with TRBJ1-5; 7 nucleotides match TRBD1. V dropped 5 bases and J dropped 5; count of bases not matched to a gene: 9. The CDR3 spans 15 residues. Germline lookup yields CDR1 SGHTA and CDR2 FQGNSA.

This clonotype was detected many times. Here the CDR3 reads CASSYSISAGNTIYF. CDR3 DNA: TGTGCCAGCAGTTACTCGATTTCGGCTGGAAACACCATATATTTT. The chain is built from TRBV6-5 and TRBJ1-3, with no clear D. V gave up 0 bases and J gave up 2 bases, with 8 bases separating them. Germline CDR1 reads MNHEY; CDR2 reads SVGAGI. The length of the CDR3 is 15 residues.

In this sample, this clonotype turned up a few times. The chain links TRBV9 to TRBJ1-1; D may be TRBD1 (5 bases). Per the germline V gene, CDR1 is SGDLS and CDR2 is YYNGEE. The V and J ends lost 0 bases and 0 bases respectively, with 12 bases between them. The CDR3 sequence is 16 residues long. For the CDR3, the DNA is TGTGCCAGCAGCGTAGGCCAGGGCAGCTTGAACACTGAAGCTTTCTTT. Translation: CASSVGQGSLNTEAFF.

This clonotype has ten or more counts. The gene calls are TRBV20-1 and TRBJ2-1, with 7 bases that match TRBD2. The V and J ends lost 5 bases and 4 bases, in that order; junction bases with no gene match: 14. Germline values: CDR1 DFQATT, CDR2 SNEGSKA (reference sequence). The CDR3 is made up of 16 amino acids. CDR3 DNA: TGCAGTGCTCAGACGACGGGGACTACGAATTACAATGAGCAGTTCTTC. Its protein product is CSAQTTGTTNYNEQFF.

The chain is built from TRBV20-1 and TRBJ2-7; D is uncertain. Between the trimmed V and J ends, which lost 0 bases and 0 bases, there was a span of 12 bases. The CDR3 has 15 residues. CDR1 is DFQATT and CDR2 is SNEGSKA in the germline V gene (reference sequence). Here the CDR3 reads CSARDPAILSYEQYF. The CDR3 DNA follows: TGCAGTGCTAGAGATCCCGCCATTCTCTCCTACGAGCAGTACTTC.

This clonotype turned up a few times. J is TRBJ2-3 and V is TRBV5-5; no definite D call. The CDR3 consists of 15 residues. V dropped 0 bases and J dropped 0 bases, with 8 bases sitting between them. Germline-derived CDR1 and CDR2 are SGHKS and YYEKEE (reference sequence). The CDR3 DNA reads TGTGCCAGCAGCTTGGCGTTATCTAGCACAGATACGCAGTATTTT. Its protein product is CASSLALSSTDTQYF.

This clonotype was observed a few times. Here the CDR3 reads CASSAQGVYNEQFF. The CDR3 DNA sequence: TGTGCCAGCAGTGCACAGGGGGTCTACAATGAGCAGTTCTTC. The chain links TRBV6-1 to TRBJ2-1, with 8 bases that match TRBD1. Germline V lookup: CDR1 MNHNS, CDR2 SASEGT. V lost 4 bases and J lost 3; bases outside the gene matches: 2. This CDR3 spans 14 amino acids.

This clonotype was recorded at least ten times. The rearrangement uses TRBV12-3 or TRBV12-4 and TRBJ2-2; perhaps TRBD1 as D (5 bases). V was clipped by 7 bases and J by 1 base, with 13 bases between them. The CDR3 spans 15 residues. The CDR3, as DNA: TGTGCCAGCAATTTGGAGACAGTGAACACCGGGGAGCTGTTTTTT. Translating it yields CASNLETVNTGELFF.

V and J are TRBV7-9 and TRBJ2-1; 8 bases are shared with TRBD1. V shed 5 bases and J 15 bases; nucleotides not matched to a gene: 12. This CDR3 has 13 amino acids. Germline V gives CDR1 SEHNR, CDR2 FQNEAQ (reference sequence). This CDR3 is CASSPTMSRGPFF. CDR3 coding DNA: TGTGCCAGCAGCCCCACAATGAGCAGGGGGCCGTTCTTC.